The 20 T cell receptor beta chains below come from one sample, sequenced in a study of cytomegalovirus exposure and HLA in healthy donors. With 60 Vbeta and 13 Jbeta primers, the PCR was carried out. Assay: immunoSEQ multiplex PCR; the TCRdb copy retains only in-frame clones and omits some. Of 170,000 or so clones in the sample, 84% were seen once. Sequences were obtained from PBMCs. The source of these receptors is a girl aged 5-17 years in good health and CMV-seropositive.

In the case of this clone: Compared with germline, one end of the junction differs, possibly owing to a read error. V usage is TRBV7-7 and J usage is TRBJ2-1; no clear D gene. The CDR3 is made up of 13 amino acids. Looked up from germline, CDR1 is SSHAT and CDR2 is FNYEAQ (reference sequence). The CDR3 loop is CASSRLGYNEQFF. The CDR3 region has the DNA TGTGCTAGCAGCCGACTGGGTTACAATGAGCAGTTCTTC.

The J gene is TRBJ2-7, the V gene TRBV30; 15 nucleotides agree with TRBD2. CDR1 GTSNPN and CDR2 SVGIG come from the germline V gene (reference sequence). The CDR3 runs 16 residues. V dropped 4 bases and J dropped 2; count of bases not matched to a gene: 6. CDR3 region: CAWIGTSGGLAYEQYF. The CDR3 DNA reads as TGTGCCTGGATCGGGACTAGCGGGGGGTTAGCCTACGAGCAGTACTTC.

This sequence joins TRBV15 and TRBJ1-2; a weak D match, TRBD1 (6 bases). Germline loops: CDR1 LNHNV, CDR2 YYDKDF (reference sequence). This CDR3 is built from 14 residues. V was clipped by 3 bases and J by 1 base, with 9 bases between them. CDR3 loop: CATSRQQGNYGYTF. The DNA of the CDR3 is TGTGCCACCAGCAGGCAACAGGGTAACTATGGCTACACCTTC.

The rearrangement uses TRBV14 and TRBJ1-1; weak D call: TRBD1 (5 bases). V was clipped by 7 bases and J by 1 base, with 10 bases between them. Germline values: CDR1 SGHDN, CDR2 FVKESK. The CDR3 is made up of 13 amino acids. The CDR3 nucleotides read TGTGCCAGCAATCGGCAGGGGAACACTGAAGCTTTCTTT. Amino acid sequence: CASNRQGNTEAFF.

This chain connects TRBV19 to TRBJ1-1; D is perhaps TRBD1 (6 bases). The V end lost 6 bases, the J end lost 11 bases, and 16 bases lay between the germline ends. Germline CDR1 reads LNHDA; CDR2 reads SQIVND (reference sequence). The CDR3 has 12 residues. This chain's CDR3 is CASSRTGRGAFF. CDR3 coding DNA: TGTGCCAGTAGCCGCACAGGGCGGGGGGCTTTCTTT.

This chain links TRBV11-3 with TRBJ1-1; D is ambiguous. The V end lost 1 base, the J end lost 3 bases, and 6 bases lay between the germline ends. CDR3 size: 13 residues. Germline V gene data show CDR1 as SGHNT and CDR2 as YENEEA. The CDR3 DNA is TGTGCCAGCAGCTTAGGGAGGTACACTGAAGCTTTCTTT. This sequence encodes CASSLGRYTEAFF. The variable domain in full, with the rest retrieved from reference TRBV11-3 and TRBJ1-1, is EAGVVQSPRYKIIEKKQPVAFWCNPISGHNTLYWYLQNLGQGPELLIRYENEEAVDDSQLPKDRFSAERLKGVDSTLKIQPAELGDSAVYLCASSLGRYTEAFFGQGTRLTVV.

J is TRBJ2-1 and V is TRBV7-3; D might be TRBD2 (7 bases). CDR1 and CDR2 (germline): SGHTA, FQGTGA. Trimming cost V 5 bases and J 9 bases, with 14 bases left between them. The CDR3 contains 13 residues. Here the CDR3 DNA reads TGTGCCAGCAGCGCCTCGGGGGGCGGTGAGCAGTTCTTC. Its translation is CASSASGGGEQFF.

A few counts support this clone. V gene TRBV6-5 combines with J gene TRBJ1-2; 9 bases map to TRBD1. Germline loops: CDR1 MNHEY, CDR2 SVGAGI. This CDR3 comprises 15 residues. V shed 3 bases and J 8 bases; nucleotides not matched to a gene: 10. The CDR3 reads CASSYGTGLARGYTF. In DNA form, the CDR3 reads TGTGCCAGCAGTTATGGGACAGGGCTGGCGAGGGGCTACACCTTC.

The rearrangement joins TRBV27 to TRBJ2-5, with D maybe TRBD1 (6 bases). Germline V lookup: CDR1 MNHEY, CDR2 SMNVEV (reference sequence). The CDR3 covers 14 residues. V lost 2 bases, J lost 7 bases, and 14 bases lay in between. CDR3 coding DNA: TGTGCCAGCAGTTTAGGACAGACCCTAGGGACCCAGTACTTC. This gives the protein CASSLGQTLGTQYF.

The chain uses TRBV6-5 and TRBJ2-1, with 8 bases that match TRBD2. CDR3 length: 15 amino acids. From germline, CDR1 is MNHEY and CDR2 SVGAGI. Trimming took 4 bases from V and 7 from J; bases not matched to a gene: 9. CDR3 nucleotides: TGTGCCAGCAGTTCCACCGGGGGGGGCCGTAATGAGCAGTTCTTC. It codes for CASSSTGGGRNEQFF.

The chain couples TRBV13 to TRBJ1-2; D is unresolved. V dropped 0 bases and J dropped 4 bases, with 6 bases sitting between them. The CDR3 consists of 13 residues. CDR1 and CDR2 from the germline V gene are PRHDT and FYEKMQ (reference sequence). In nucleotides, the CDR3 is TGTGCCAGCAGCTTAGGGAGGGCCTATGGCTACACCTTC. Amino acids: CASSLGRAYGYTF.

This chain uses TRBV29-1 with TRBJ2-3, with 10 bases matching TRBD1. Germline CDR1 SQVTM, CDR2 ANQGSEA. Losses at the gene ends were 7 bases for V and 4 bases for J; bases not matched to a gene: 5. This CDR3 contains 13 residues. DNA of the CDR3: TGCAGCGGCCAGACAGGGGGCGCAGATACGCAGTATTTT. Translated, it gives CSGQTGGADTQYF.

V gene TRBV9 combines with J gene TRBJ1-5; D possibly corresponds to TRBD1 (6 bases). The CDR3 consists of 14 residues. Deletions cut 4 bases from V and 7 bases from J, with 15 bases between. The germline gives CDR1 SGDLS, CDR2 YYNGEE. The CDR3 protein is CASSPAGARQPQHF. The CDR3 nucleotides read TGTGCCAGCAGCCCAGCGGGGGCTCGGCAGCCCCAGCATTTT.

The chain couples TRBV6-1 to TRBJ2-7; 11 bases line up with TRBD1. With 6 bases clipped from V and 2 bases from J, the junction kept 6 bases outside the gene matches. CDR1 and CDR2 (germline): MNHNS, SASEGT. The length of the CDR3 is 15 residues. CDR3 nucleotides: TGTGCCAGCAGCTTTGGGACAGGGGGGGCCTACGAGCAGTACTTC. It yields the protein CASSFGTGGAYEQYF.

The chain uses TRBV19 and TRBJ1-5; D may be TRBD1 (6 bases). The germline V gene encodes CDR1 LNHDA and CDR2 SQIVND (reference sequence). V shed 5 bases and J shed 6 bases, with 20 bases lying between them. The length of the CDR3 is 16 residues. The DNA for the CDR3 is TGTGCCAGTAGTCAGAAACAGGGAAAGCGGCCTCAGCCCCAGCATTTT. Translating gives CASSQKQGKRPQPQHF. Using reference TRBV19 and TRBJ1-5 for the parts outside the CDR3, the full variable domain is DGGITQSPKYLFRKEGQNVTLSCEQNLNHDAMYWYRQDPGQGLRLIYYSQIVNDFQKGDIAEGYSVSREKKESFPLTVTSAQKNPTAFYLCASSQKQGKRPQPQHFGDGTRLSIL.

This rearrangement joins TRBV19 to TRBJ1-2; D is unclear. This CDR3 region has 12 residues. Trimming stripped 7 bases from V and 3 bases from J, with 9 bases between. Germline V gene lookup returns CDR1 LNHDA and CDR2 SQIVND (reference sequence). CDR3 nucleotides: TGTGCCAGTATCGGAGGTTACTATGGCTACACCTTC. Amino acid sequence: CASIGGYYGYTF.

The chain links TRBV5-5 to TRBJ2-7, with a possible D match to TRBD1 (5 bases). This CDR3 is 15 amino acids long. Trimming took off 7 bases at V and 0 bases at J, with 17 bases between the two ends. In germline, CDR1 is SGHKS, CDR2 YYEKEE (reference sequence). The CDR3 sequence: CASEPGHLSSYEQYF. The CDR3 coding sequence is TGTGCCAGCGAGCCTGGACACCTATCCTCCTACGAGCAGTACTTC. The whole variable domain, filled in from reference TRBV5-5 and TRBJ2-7, reads DAGVTQSPTHLIKTRGQQVTLRCSPISGHKSVSWYQQVLGQGPQFIFQYYEKEERGRGNFPDRFSARQFPNYSSELNVNALLLGDSALYLCASEPGHLSSYEQYFGPGTRLTVT.

J is TRBJ2-7 and V is TRBV2; TRBD1 aligns across 9 bases. Germline CDR1 reads SNHLY; CDR2 reads FYNNEI. J was trimmed by 2 bases and V by 7 bases; bases with no gene match: 9. This CDR3 comprises 15 residues. The CDR3 nucleotides are TGTGCCAGCAACCTCTATTGGACAGGGGCCTACGAGCAGTACTTC. Encoded protein: CASNLYWTGAYEQYF.

This chain connects TRBV19 to TRBJ1-2; 9 nucleotides line up with TRBD1. The CDR3 totals 16 residues. The V and J ends lost 2 bases and 1 base, in that order; junction bases with no gene match: 5. CDR1 LNHDA and CDR2 SQIVND come from the germline V gene (reference sequence). CDR3 protein: CASSIRGTGLNYGYTF. CDR3 sequence (DNA): TGTGCCAGTAGTATACGGGGGACAGGGCTTAACTATGGCTACACCTTC.

The chain combines TRBV14 with TRBJ1-1; possibly TRBD1 for D (5 bases). Trimming left V 0 bases short and J 5 bases short, with 13 bases between. In germline, CDR1 is SGHDN, CDR2 FVKESK. The CDR3 length is 15 residues. The CDR3 nucleotides are TGTGCCAGCAGCCAAGATGTTGGGGGGACGACTGAAGCTTTCTTT. Amino acids: CASSQDVGGTTEAFF.